One sample yielded the 22 T cell receptor beta chains listed below, sequenced in a study of human T cells and chemical hapten exposure. MiXCR, applied by TCRdb to the RACE reads, yields one record per CDR3 protein. The data show about 120,000 distinct CDR3 sequences, 11% seen once. Time point meaning: patch test 3, about 24 weeks after DPC sensitization. Treatment described: therapeutic diphenylcyclopropenone sensitization with weekly scalp DPC. The material was whole blood, obtained in connection with sensitization to the hapten diphenylcyclopropenone (DPC). The receptor set was obtained from a woman aged 50 to 60 with alopecia areata. Some clones in this sample may be carry-over from other donors' samples.

This sequence joins TRBV29-1 and TRBJ2-7; D is perhaps TRBD1 (6 bases). The germline V and J ends were trimmed by 7 bases and 5 bases, with 18 bases remaining between them. Germline CDR1 SQVTM, CDR2 ANQGSEA. This CDR3 contains 13 residues. CDR3 nucleotide sequence: TGCAGCGCCTCCGGGACAAAGGTCCACGAGCAGTACTTC. Protein: CSASGTKVHEQYF.

This clonotype was detected only a few times. The chain is built from TRBV20-1 and TRBJ2-3; possible D gene TRBD2, 6 bases. CDR1 is DFQATT, CDR2 SNEGSKA, per germline (reference sequence). This CDR3 contains 13 residues. V was shortened by 5 bases and J by 1 base, with 10 bases between the two germline ends. CDR3 sequence: CSARSGGTDTQYF. For the CDR3, the DNA is TGCAGTGCTCGCTCGGGGGGCACAGATACGCAGTATTTT.

The gene calls are TRBV7-9 and TRBJ2-3; D remains unclear. The ends were cut back, 5 bases at V and 0 bases at J, with 12 bases in the middle. Per germline, CDR1 SEHNR and CDR2 FQNEAQ (reference sequence). The CDR3 is made up of 15 amino acids. The chain's CDR3 is CASSPELSSTDTQYF. The CDR3 DNA follows: TGTGCCAGCAGCCCAGAGTTATCTAGCACAGATACGCAGTATTTT.

This chain connects TRBV27 to TRBJ1-1; D is undetermined. Trimming pared 7 bases from V and 8 bases from J, leaving 17 bases between. CDR1 and CDR2 (germline): MNHEY, SMNVEV (reference sequence). The CDR3 is 13 amino acids. The CDR3 sequence: CASTSTDPKEAFF. The CDR3 region has the DNA TGTGCCAGCACTTCCACGGACCCGAAGGAAGCTTTCTTT.

This clonotype showed up just a few times. The V and J genes are TRBV2 and TRBJ2-7; D unresolved. The CDR3 covers 15 residues. CDR1 and CDR2 from the germline V gene are SNHLY and FYNNEI. Trimming stripped 2 bases from V and 7 bases from J, with 18 bases between. DNA for the CDR3: TGTGCCAGCAGTGAAAGCCGGGCCCTCACCGGAGAGCAGTACTTC. This translates into CASSESRALTGEQYF. The full variable domain, in which reference TRBV2 and TRBJ2-7 provide the parts outside the CDR3, is EPEVTQTPSHQVTQMGQEVILRCVPISNHLYFYWYRQILGQKVEFLVSFYNNEISEKSEIFDDQFSVERPDGSNFTLKIRSTKLEDSAMYFCASSESRALTGEQYFGPGTRLTVT.

There are many counts of this clonotype. The V gene is TRBV5-1, the J gene TRBJ2-7; no firm D call. CDR3 size: 11 residues. V was trimmed by 5 bases and J by 5 bases, leaving 8 bases between them. The germline V gene encodes CDR1 SGHRS and CDR2 YFSETQ. CDR3 sequence: CASRLADEQYF. The CDR3 nucleotides read TGCGCCAGCAGATTAGCTGACGAGCAGTACTTC.

This sequence joins TRBV7-2 and TRBJ1-5; D not resolved. The CDR3 has 15 residues. Trimming took off 1 base at V and 1 base at J, with 8 bases between the two ends. The germline V gene has CDR1 SGHTA and CDR2 FQGNSA. The CDR3 nucleotides read TGTGCCAGCAGCTTAGAAAGCCTAAGCAATCAGCCCCAGCATTTT. Translated: CASSLESLSNQPQHF.

This clonotype was seen many times. The chain couples TRBV5-4 to TRBJ2-3; D remains ambiguous. The germline gives CDR1 SGHNT, CDR2 YYREEE (reference sequence). This CDR3 has 13 residues. V gave up 4 bases and J gave up 4 bases, with 10 bases separating them. The CDR3 is CASSRYQADTQYF. The CDR3 bases are TGTGCCAGCAGCCGTTACCAGGCAGATACGCAGTATTTT.

Only a few counts were recorded for this clonotype. This rearrangement joins TRBV20-1 to TRBJ2-3, with D possibly being TRBD1 or TRBD2 (5 bases each). Germline lookup yields CDR1 DFQATT and CDR2 SNEGSKA (reference sequence). V was clipped by 3 bases and J by 1 base, with 14 bases between them. The CDR3 sequence is 15 residues long. CDR3 amino acids: CSARYPGPGTDTQYF. The CDR3 bases are TGCAGTGCTAGGTATCCGGGACCTGGCACAGATACGCAGTATTTT.

In its sample, this clonotype was seen a few times. V and J are TRBV27 and TRBJ1-2, with a tentative D call TRBD1 (6 bases). Germline V CDR1 and CDR2: MNHEY, SMNVEV (reference sequence). The CDR3 has 14 amino acids. The germline V and J ends were trimmed by 4 bases and 4 bases, with 13 bases remaining between them. The CDR3 DNA reads as TGTGCCAGCAGTTCCTTCGGGGGCGCCTATGGCTACACCTTC. Residues: CASSSFGGAYGYTF.

This clonotype was observed a handful of times. The chain employs TRBV7-2 and TRBJ1-6; D not certain. V was pared by 6 bases and J by 5 bases, with 20 bases between. CDR3 length equals 17 residues. Germline assignment: CDR1 SGHTA and CDR2 FQGNSA. In nucleotides, the CDR3 is TGTGCCAGCAGTTTTCCCGTTGACACCCAGCATAATTCACCCCTCCACTTT. Protein product: CASSFPVDTQHNSPLHF. Full variable domain (rest looked up from reference TRBV7-2 and TRBJ1-6): GAGVSQSPSNKVTEKGKDVELRCDPISGHTALYWYRQSLGQGLEFLIYFQGNSAPDKSGLPSDRFSAERTGGSVSTLTIQRTQQEDSAVYLCASSFPVDTQHNSPLHFGNGTRLTVT.

This clonotype was seen a handful of times. The V gene is TRBV6-5, the J gene TRBJ2-7; D may be TRBD1 or TRBD2 (7 bases each). Germline V CDR1 and CDR2: MNHEY, SVGAGI. This CDR3 spans 15 amino acids. Trimming stripped 8 bases from V and 3 bases from J, with 20 bases between. For the CDR3, the DNA is TGTGCCAGCTATGGTAGGGAGGGGGCAGACTACGAGCAGTACTTC. It codes for CASYGREGADYEQYF.

The table lists this clonotype with a few counts. CDR3 DNA: TGTGCCAGCAGCTCAGGGGGGGTCCGAGGTGAGCAGTTCTTC. Translating it yields CASSSGGVRGEQFF. This rearrangement joins TRBV12-3 or TRBV12-4 to TRBJ2-1; either TRBD1 or TRBD2 may supply D (7 bases each). Trimming removed 6 bases from V and 9 bases from J, with 18 bases in between. The CDR3 has 14 residues.

A few counts support this clonotype. The rearrangement uses TRBV3-1 and TRBJ2-1, with 7 bases lining up with TRBD2. V was clipped by 5 bases and J by 8 bases; unmatched bases: 9. Germline V CDR1 and CDR2: LGHDT, YNNKEL (reference sequence). This CDR3 has 14 amino acids. The CDR3 here is CASSGTSVGDEQFF. CDR3 DNA sequence: TGTGCCAGCAGCGGTACTAGCGTTGGAGATGAGCAGTTCTTC.

The V and J genes are TRBV12-3 or TRBV12-4 and TRBJ2-1, with no clear D. With 3 bases removed from V and 9 bases from J, the gap between germline ends came to 18 bases. There are 15 residues in the CDR3. The CDR3 sequence is CASSFGLYRSPEQFF. DNA of the CDR3: TGTGCCAGCAGTTTTGGTCTTTACCGGAGCCCTGAGCAGTTCTTC.

As to this clonotype: A much bigger clone sits one base away, suggesting this may be a read error. The genes are TRBV4-2 and TRBJ2-4, with a possible D match to TRBD2 (6 bases). Trimming took 11 bases from V and 3 from J, leaving 14 bases between them. Germline V gives CDR1 LGHNA, CDR2 YNFKEQ. The CDR3 consists of 13 residues. For the CDR3, the DNA is TGTGCCGGTCGGGGGTGGGGCAAAAACATTCAGTACTTC. The encoded protein is CAGRGWGKNIQYF.

The chain is built from TRBV7-2 and TRBJ2-3; the D is unclear. V lost 1 base and J 5 bases, leaving 7 bases between the germline ends. Per the germline V gene, CDR1 is SGHTA and CDR2 is FQGNSA. This CDR3 contains 13 residues. The CDR3: CASSLGRKDTQYF. CDR3 in DNA: TGTGCCAGCAGCTTAGGCAGGAAAGATACGCAGTATTTT.

This clonotype was picked up many times. The chain links TRBV2 to TRBJ1-5; 7 bases agree with TRBD1. Germline CDR1 and CDR2: SNHLY and FYNNEI. The V and J ends lost 5 bases and 1 base, in that order; junction bases with no gene match: 2. CDR3 length: 14 residues. The CDR3, as DNA: TGTGCCAGCAGTTACAGGGGCAGCAATCAGCCCCAGCATTTT. Its translation: CASSYRGSNQPQHF.

Ten or more counts support this clonotype. The chain carries TRBV9 and TRBJ2-2, with 7 bases matching TRBD1. V lost 3 bases and J lost 6; bases outside the gene matches: 8. Germline V gene data show CDR1 as SGDLS and CDR2 as YYNGEE. This CDR3 has 15 amino acids. The CDR3 DNA follows: TGTGCCAGCAGCGCCCGCCCAGGACAGGCCGGGGAGCTGTTTTTT. As protein: CASSARPGQAGELFF. Looking up the rest from reference TRBV9 and TRBJ2-2 gives the full variable domain: DSGVTQTPKHLITATGQRVTLRCSPRSGDLSVYWYQQSLDQGLQFLIQYYNGEERAKGNILERFSAQQFPDLHSELNLSSLELGDSALYFCASSARPGQAGELFFGEGSRLTVL.

This clonotype was counted at least ten times. The chain links TRBV29-1 to TRBJ2-1; 11 nucleotides match TRBD2. Germline lookup yields CDR1 SQVTM and CDR2 ANQGSEA. The V gene end was trimmed by 7 bases and the J gene end by 8 bases; junction bases not matched to a gene: 10. CDR3 size: 14 residues. This CDR3 is CSAFTSGRGDEQFF. In nucleotides, the CDR3 is TGCAGCGCCTTCACTAGCGGGAGAGGGGATGAGCAGTTCTTC.

The chain recombines TRBV3-1 with TRBJ2-7; D unclear. Trimming took off 1 base at V and 6 bases at J, with 10 bases between the two ends. CDR1 and CDR2 from the germline V gene are LGHDT and YNNKEL (reference sequence). The CDR3 runs to 13 residues. Here the CDR3 DNA reads TGTGCCAGCAGCCAAGTAAGGGCACTCGAGCAGTACTTC. The encoded protein is CASSQVRALEQYF.

The sample holds a few counts of this clonotype. This rearrangement joins TRBV29-1 to TRBJ1-2; D gene uncertain. CDR3 length equals 12 residues. Trimming removed 6 bases from V and 6 bases from J, with 14 bases in between. The germline CDR1 and CDR2 sequences are SQVTM and ANQGSEA. In DNA, the CDR3 is TGCAGCGTCCCAGGCTGCAAGGATGGCTACACCTTC. Its protein product is CSVPGCKDGYTF.